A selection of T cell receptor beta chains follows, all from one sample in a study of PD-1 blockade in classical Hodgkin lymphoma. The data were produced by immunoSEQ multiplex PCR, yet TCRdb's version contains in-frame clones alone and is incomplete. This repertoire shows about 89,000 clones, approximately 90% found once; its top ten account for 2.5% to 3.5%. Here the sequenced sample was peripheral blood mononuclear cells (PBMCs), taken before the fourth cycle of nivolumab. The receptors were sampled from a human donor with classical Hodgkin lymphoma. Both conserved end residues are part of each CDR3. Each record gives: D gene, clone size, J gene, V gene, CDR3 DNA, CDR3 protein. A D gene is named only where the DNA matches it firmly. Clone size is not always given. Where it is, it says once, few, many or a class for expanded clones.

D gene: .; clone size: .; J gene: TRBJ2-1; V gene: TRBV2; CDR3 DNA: TGTGCCAGCAGGGACCCCCAAACCTACAATGAGCAGTTCTTC; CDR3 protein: CASRDPQTYNEQFF
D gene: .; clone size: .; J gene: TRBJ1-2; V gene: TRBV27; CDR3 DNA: TGTGCCAGCAGTTCAGGGTGGGGCTACACCTTC; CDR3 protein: CASSSGWGYTF
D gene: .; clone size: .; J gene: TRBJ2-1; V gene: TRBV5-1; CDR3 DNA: TGCGCCAGCAGCTTGGTTGCGAGGGATTACAATGAGCAGTTCTTC; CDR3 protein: CASSLVARDYNEQFF
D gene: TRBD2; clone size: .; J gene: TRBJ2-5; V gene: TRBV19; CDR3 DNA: TGTGCCAGTAGTACGAGCGGGGGGTCCGGTGGGGAGACCCAGTACTTC; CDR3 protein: CASSTSGGSGGETQYF
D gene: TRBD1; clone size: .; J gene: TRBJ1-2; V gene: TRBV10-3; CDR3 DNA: TGTGCCATCAGCGATCCGGCAGGGGGCTATGGCTACACCTTC; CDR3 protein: CAISDPAGGYGYTF
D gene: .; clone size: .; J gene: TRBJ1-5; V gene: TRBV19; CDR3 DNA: TGTGCCAGTAGTATTAGTGATCAGCCCCAGCATTTT; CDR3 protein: CASSISDQPQHF
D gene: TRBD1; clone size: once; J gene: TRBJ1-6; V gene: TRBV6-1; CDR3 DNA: TGTGCCAGCGGTCCGGGACAGGGCTGGTTTTCACCCCTCCACTTT; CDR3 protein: CASGPGQGWFSPLHF
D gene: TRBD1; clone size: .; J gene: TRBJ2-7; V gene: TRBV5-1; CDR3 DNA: TGCGCCAGCAGCTTCACGACAGGGGGGATCGACGAGCAGTGCTTC; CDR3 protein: CASSFTTGGIDEQCF
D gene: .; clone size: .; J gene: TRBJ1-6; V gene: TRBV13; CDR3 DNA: TGTGCCAGCAGACTCACCGGGACACCAAATTCACCCCTCCACTTT; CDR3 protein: CASRLTGTPNSPLHF
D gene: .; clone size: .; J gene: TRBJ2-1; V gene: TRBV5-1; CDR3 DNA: TGCGCCAGCAGTCTGGAGGTGGCACACAATGAGCAGTTCTTC; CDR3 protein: CASSLEVAHNEQFF
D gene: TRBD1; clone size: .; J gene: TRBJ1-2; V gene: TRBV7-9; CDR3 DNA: TGTGCCAGCAGCGGGGACAGGGGATATGGCTACACCTTC; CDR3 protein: CASSGDRGYGYTF
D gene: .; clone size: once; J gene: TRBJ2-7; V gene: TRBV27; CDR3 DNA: TGTGCCAGCAGCGGGGGCAGCTACGAGCAGTACTTC; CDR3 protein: CASSGGSYEQYF
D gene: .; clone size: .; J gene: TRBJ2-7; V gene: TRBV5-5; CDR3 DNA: TGTGCCAGCAGCTTGGCGGCAGGGGCCTACGAGCAGTACTTC; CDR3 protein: CASSLAAGAYEQYF
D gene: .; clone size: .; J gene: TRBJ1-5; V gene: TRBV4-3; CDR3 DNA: TGCGCCAGCAGCCAGATCGGACAGAGGGATCAGCCCCAGCATTTT; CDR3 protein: CASSQIGQRDQPQHF
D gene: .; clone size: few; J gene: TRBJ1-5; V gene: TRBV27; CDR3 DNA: TGTGCCAGCAGTCTCGGCGGGAGTAGCAATCAGCCCCAGCATTTT; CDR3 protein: CASSLGGSSNQPQHF
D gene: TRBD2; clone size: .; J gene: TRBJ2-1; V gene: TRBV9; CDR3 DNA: TGTGCCAGCAGCGTAGCTCCGAGAGCGGGGGGAGAGGATGAGCAGTTCTTC; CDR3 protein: CASSVAPRAGGEDEQFF
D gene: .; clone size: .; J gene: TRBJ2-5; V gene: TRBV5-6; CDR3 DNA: TGTGCCAGCAGCTTGTACGTTGTAGAGACCCAGTACTTC; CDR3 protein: CASSLYVVETQYF
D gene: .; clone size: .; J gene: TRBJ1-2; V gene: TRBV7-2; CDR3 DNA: TGTGCCAGCAGTCGGACGGGGGAGGCCTACACCTTC; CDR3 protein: CASSRTGEAYTF
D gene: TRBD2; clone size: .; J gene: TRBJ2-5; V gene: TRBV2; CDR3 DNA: TGTGCCAGCAGCCCGGCACTAGCGGGGGTCGAGACCCAGTACTTC; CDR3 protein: CASSPALAGVETQYF
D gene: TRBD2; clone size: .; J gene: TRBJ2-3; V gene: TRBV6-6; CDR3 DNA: TGTGCCAGCAGCGACCGGGGGGGCGACACAGATACGCAGTATTTT; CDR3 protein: CASSDRGGDTDTQYF
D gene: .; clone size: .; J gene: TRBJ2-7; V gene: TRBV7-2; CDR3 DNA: TGTGCCAGCAGCTCCCCGGGGGCTACCTCCTACGAGCAGTACTTC; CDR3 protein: CASSSPGATSYEQYF
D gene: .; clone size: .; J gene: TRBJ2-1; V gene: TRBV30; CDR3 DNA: TGTGCCTGGAGCGTTACTTCCTACAATGAGCAGTTCTTC; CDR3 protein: CAWSVTSYNEQFF
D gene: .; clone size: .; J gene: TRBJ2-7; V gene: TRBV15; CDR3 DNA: TGTGCCACCAGCACCCTTTCCACAGGGTTCTCCTACGAGCAGTACTTC; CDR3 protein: CATSTLSTGFSYEQYF
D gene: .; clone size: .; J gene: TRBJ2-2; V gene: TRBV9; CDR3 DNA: TGTGCCAGCAGCGTGGCGGGCCACTACACCGGGGAGCTGTTTTTT; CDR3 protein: CASSVAGHYTGELFF
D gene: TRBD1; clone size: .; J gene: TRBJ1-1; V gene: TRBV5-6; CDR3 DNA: TGTGCCAGCAGCTTGGGGCAGGGGGTCACTGAAGCTTTCTTT; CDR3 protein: CASSLGQGVTEAFF
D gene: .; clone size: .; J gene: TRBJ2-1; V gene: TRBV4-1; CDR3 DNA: TGCGCCAGCAGCACGGGGGACCTACCTACGGGTGAGCAGTTCTTC; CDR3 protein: CASSTGDLPTGEQFF
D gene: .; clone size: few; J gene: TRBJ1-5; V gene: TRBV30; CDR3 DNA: TGTGCCTGGGAGCAGGGGTGGAATCAGCCCCAGCATTTT; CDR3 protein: CAWEQGWNQPQHF
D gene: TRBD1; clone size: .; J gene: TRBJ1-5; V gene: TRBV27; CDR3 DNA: TGTGCCAGCAGTTCGTCTGGACTAAGCATTGTAGGACAGGGGGTTGATCAGCCCCAGCATTTT; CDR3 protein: CASSSSGLSIVGQGVDQPQHF
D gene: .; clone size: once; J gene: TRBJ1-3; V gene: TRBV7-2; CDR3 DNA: TGTGCCAGCAGCTCGCAGTGGGAATACGGAAACACCATATATTTT; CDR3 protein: CASSSQWEYGNTIYF
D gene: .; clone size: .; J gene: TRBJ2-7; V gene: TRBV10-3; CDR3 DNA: TGTGCCATCAGTGAGATACGGGATCGCTCCTACGAGCAGTACTTC; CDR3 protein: CAISEIRDRSYEQYF
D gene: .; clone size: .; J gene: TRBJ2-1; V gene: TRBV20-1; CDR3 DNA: TGCAGTGCCCCTCTCTCGAATGAGCAGTTCTTC; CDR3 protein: CSAPLSNEQFF
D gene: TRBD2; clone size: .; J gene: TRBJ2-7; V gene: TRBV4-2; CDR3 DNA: TGTGCCAGCAGCCAAGATTATCGGGCGGGGGGGCCCGACGAGCAGTACTTC; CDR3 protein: CASSQDYRAGGPDEQYF
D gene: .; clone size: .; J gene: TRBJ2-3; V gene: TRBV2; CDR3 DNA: TGTGCCAGCAGTCGGGAGGGGGCGGGGGCGCGAGATACGCAGTATTTT; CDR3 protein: CASSREGAGARDTQYF
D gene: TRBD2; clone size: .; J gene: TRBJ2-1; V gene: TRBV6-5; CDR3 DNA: TGTGCCAGCAGTTTCGGACTAGCGGGGGTCAATGAGCAGTTCTTC; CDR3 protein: CASSFGLAGVNEQFF
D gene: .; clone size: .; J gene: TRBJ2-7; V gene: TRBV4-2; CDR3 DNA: TGTGCCAGCAGCCAATGGTCGTCGGGAACAGGCTCCTACGAGCAGTACTTC; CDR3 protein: CASSQWSSGTGSYEQYF
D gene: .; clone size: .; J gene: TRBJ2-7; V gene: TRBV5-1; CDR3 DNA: TGCGCCAGCAGCTTGGGGTCGGAGTACGAGCAGTACTTC; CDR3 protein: CASSLGSEYEQYF
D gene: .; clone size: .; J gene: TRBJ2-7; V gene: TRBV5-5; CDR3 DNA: TGTGCCAGCAGCGGGACCGGGACGGCTAGAGAGCAGTACTTC; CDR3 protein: CASSGTGTAREQYF
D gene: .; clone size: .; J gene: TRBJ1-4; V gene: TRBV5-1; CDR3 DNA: TGCGCCAGCAGCCGTACAAGCAATGAAAAACTGTTTTTT; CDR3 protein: CASSRTSNEKLFF
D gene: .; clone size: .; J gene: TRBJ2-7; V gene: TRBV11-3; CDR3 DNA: TGTGCCAGCAGCTACGGACAGACCTACGAGCAGTACTTC; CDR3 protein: CASSYGQTYEQYF
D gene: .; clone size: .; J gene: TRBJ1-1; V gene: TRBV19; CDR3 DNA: TGTGCCAGTAGTATATACGGGGGCCCAGAGAACACTGAAGCTTTCTTT; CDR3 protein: CASSIYGGPENTEAFF
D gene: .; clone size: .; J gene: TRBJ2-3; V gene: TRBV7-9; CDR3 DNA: TGTGCCAGCAGCCCCGAGTGGGGGGCCTACGCAGATACGCAGTATTTT; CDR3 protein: CASSPEWGAYADTQYF
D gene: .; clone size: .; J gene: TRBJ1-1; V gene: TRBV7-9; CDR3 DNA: TGTGCCAGCAGCTTTAAGCGGGACACTGAAGCTTTCTTT; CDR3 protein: CASSFKRDTEAFF
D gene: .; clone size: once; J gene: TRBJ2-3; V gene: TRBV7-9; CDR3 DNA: TGTGCCAGCAGCCGGAGCGGGTCCACAGATACGCAGTATTTT; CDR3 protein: CASSRSGSTDTQYF
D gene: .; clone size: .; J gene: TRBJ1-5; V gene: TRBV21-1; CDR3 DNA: TGTGCCAGCAGCCACAGACAGGGGCCGGTGAGCAATCAGCCCCAGCATTTT; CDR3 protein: CASSHRQGPVSNQPQHF
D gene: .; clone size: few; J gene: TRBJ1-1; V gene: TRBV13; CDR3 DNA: TGTGCCAGCAGTCGGGGGGTCACTGAAGCTTTCTTT; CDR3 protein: CASSRGVTEAFF
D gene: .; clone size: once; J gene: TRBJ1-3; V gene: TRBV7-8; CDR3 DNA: TGTGCCAGCAGCTTTAAGGCGAAGTACCACTCTGGAAACACCATATATTTT; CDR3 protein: CASSFKAKYHSGNTIYF
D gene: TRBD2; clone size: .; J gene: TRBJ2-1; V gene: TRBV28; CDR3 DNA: TGTGCCAGCAGTTTAAAGGGACTAGCGGGGGGGCTGTGGTGGCAGTTCTTC; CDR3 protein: CASSLKGLAGGLWWQFF
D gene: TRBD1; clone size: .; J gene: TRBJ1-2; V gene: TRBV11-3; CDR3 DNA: TGTGCCAGCAGCTTGAGGGGGCGCTTATATGGCTACACCTTC; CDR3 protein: CASSLRGRLYGYTF
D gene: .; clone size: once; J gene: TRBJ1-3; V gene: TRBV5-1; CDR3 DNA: TGCGCCAGCAGCTCCGGGGCGTTACGCTCTGGAAACACCATATATTTT; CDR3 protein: CASSSGALRSGNTIYF
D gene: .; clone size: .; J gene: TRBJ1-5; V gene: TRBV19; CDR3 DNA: TGTGCCAGTAGTAAGAGAGAACAGCCCCAGCATTTT; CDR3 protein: CASSKREQPQHF
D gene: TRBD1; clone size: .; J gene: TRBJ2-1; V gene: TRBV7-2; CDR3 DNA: TGTGCCAGCAGCTTCCGACAGGGCAATGAGCAGTTCTTC; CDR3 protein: CASSFRQGNEQFF
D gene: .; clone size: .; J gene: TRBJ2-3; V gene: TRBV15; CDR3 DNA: TGTGCCACCAGCAGAGATCGCTTAGATACGCAGTATTTT; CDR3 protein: CATSRDRLDTQYF